Shown below are 16 T cell receptor beta chains from a single sample sequenced in a study of T cells expressing NK-cell markers. TCRdb re-called the 5' RACE reads; every CDR3 protein appears as one record, without DNA. In total, the table holds 400,000 to 450,000 distinct CDR3 sequences. The sample taken for sequencing was blood T cells: a sorted CD56 or NKG2C T cell subset, CD4+ or CD8+ T cells, or bulk PBMC T cells (not recorded which). These TCRs come from a woman between 18 and 69 years old in good health.

The CDR3 here is CASSLRPSGGRNTGELFF. The V and J genes are TRBV11-2 and TRBJ2-2; the D call from TCRdb, TRBD2, cannot be confirmed without DNA. CDR3 length: 18 amino acids. The germline CDR1 and CDR2 sequences are SGHAT and FQNNGV.

This chain uses TRBV7-9 with TRBJ2-1. Germline V CDR1 and CDR2: SEHNR, FQNEAQ (reference sequence). The CDR3 runs 14 residues. This CDR3 reads CASSLESVNNEQFF.

The chain joins TRBV7-2 to TRBJ2-1; checking the TCRdb D call of TRBD1 is not possible without DNA. This CDR3 comprises 16 residues. From germline, CDR1 is SGHTA and CDR2 FQGNSA. CDR3: CASSSGQPSSYNEQFF.

Here the CDR3 reads CASSLFLGETQYF. This chain uses TRBV5-1 with TRBJ2-5. The CDR3 sequence is 13 residues long. Germline lookup yields CDR1 SGHRS and CDR2 YFSETQ.

The V gene is TRBV5-4, the J gene TRBJ2-3; the TRBD1 assignment by TCRdb is unverifiable without DNA. Per germline, CDR1 SGHNT and CDR2 YYREEE (reference sequence). The CDR3 extends over 15 amino acids. CDR3 loop: CASSKGQEERDTQYF.

The CDR3 sequence: CASSFSRQAQTDTQYF. V is TRBV6-5 and J is TRBJ2-3; TCRdb's D call of TRBD1 is untestable without DNA. Germline V lookup: CDR1 MNHEY, CDR2 SVGAGI. The CDR3 runs 16 residues.

The chain couples TRBV14 to TRBJ2-5. CDR3 size: 15 residues. Germline-derived CDR1 and CDR2 are SGHDN and FVKESK. The chain's CDR3 is CASSQTGILRETQYF. Based on the CDR3 plus reference TRBV14 and TRBJ2-5, the full variable domain is EAGVTQFPSHSVIEKGQTVTLRCDPISGHDNLYWYRRVMGKEIKFLLHFVKESKQDESGMPNNRFLAERTGGTYSTLKVQPAELEDSGVYFCASSQTGILRETQYFGPGTRLLVL.

The J gene is TRBJ2-2, the V gene TRBV5-1; TCRdb designates TRBD1, a call that cannot be tested without DNA. The CDR3 covers 15 residues. Germline CDR1 SGHRS, CDR2 YFSETQ. The CDR3 here is CASEQRGEGAGELFF.

CDR3 loop: CSVEYPPSARTDTQYF. The chain uses TRBV29-1 and TRBJ2-3; TCRdb calls TRBD2, which cannot be checked without DNA. Germline V CDR1 and CDR2: SQVTM, ANQGSEA. CDR3 length: 16 residues.

The chain employs TRBV7-3 and TRBJ1-6; TCRdb's D call, TRBD1, is unchecked because there is no DNA. The CDR3 runs to 14 residues. Germline V gene data show CDR1 as SGHTA and CDR2 as FQGTGA. This chain's CDR3 is CASSYGQENSPLHF.

The chain joins TRBV24-1 to TRBJ1-5; TCRdb's D gene call, TRBD1, goes unchecked for lack of DNA. Germline CDR1 KGHDR, CDR2 SFDVKD. This CDR3 is 18 amino acids long. The CDR3 loop reads CATSDRTGASLGNQPQHF.

The chain uses TRBV4-3 and TRBJ2-5; no DNA is available, so the TRBD2 call from TCRdb remains unchecked. CDR1 and CDR2 from the germline V gene are LGHNA and YSLEER. CDR3 size: 16 residues. CDR3: CASSQGLGVGEETQYF.

The chain employs TRBV30 and TRBJ1-6. CDR3 size: 13 residues. Per germline, CDR1 GTSNPN and CDR2 SVGIG (reference sequence). CDR3 amino acids: CAWSTAANSPLHF. Full variable domain (rest looked up from reference TRBV30 and TRBJ1-6): SQTIHQWPATLVQPVGSPLSLECTVEGTSNPNLYWYRQAAGRGLQLLFYSVGIGQISSEVPQNLSASRPQDRQFILSSKKLLLSDSGFYLCAWSTAANSPLHFGNGTRLTVT.

The chain links TRBV29-1 to TRBJ2-7; TCRdb picks TRBD1, but there is no DNA to check that call. The CDR3 has 13 residues. CDR1 is SQVTM, CDR2 ANQGSEA, per germline. The CDR3 loop reads CSVGRGPSYEQYF.

The CDR3 is CASTSEGRTPADLEKLFF. The rearrangement joins TRBV19 to TRBJ1-4. CDR1 LNHDA and CDR2 SQIVND come from the germline V gene (reference sequence). CDR3 length equals 18 residues.

The chain links TRBV3-1 to TRBJ2-2; the TRBD2 assignment by TCRdb is unverifiable without DNA. The CDR3 runs 16 residues. The germline V gene encodes CDR1 LGHDT and CDR2 YNNKEL (reference sequence). CDR3 amino acids: CASSQGVAANTGELFF.